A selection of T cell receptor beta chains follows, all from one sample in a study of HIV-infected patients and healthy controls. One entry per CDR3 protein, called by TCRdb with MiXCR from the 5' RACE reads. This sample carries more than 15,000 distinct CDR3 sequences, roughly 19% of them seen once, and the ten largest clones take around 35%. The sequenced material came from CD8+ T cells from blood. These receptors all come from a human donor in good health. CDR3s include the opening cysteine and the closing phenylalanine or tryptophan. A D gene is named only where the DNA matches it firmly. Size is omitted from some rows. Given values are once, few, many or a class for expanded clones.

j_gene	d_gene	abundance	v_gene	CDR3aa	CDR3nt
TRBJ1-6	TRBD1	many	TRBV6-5	CASSSGTGVSPLHF	TGTGCCAGCAGTTCCGGGACAGGGGTATCACCCCTCCACTTT
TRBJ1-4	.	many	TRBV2	CASSEDGGHDNEKLFF	TGTGCCAGCAGTGAAGACGGGGGGCATGATAATGAAAAACTGTTTTTT
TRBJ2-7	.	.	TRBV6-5	CASSYGEFYEQYF	TGTGCCAGCAGTTACGGCGAGTTCTACGAGCAGTACTTC
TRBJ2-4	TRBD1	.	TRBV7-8	CASSYGTGLAKNIQYF	TGTGCCAGCAGCTACGGGACAGGTCTAGCCAAAAACATTCAGTACTTC
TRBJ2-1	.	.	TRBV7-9	CASSLARRVVDEQFF	TGTGCCAGCAGCTTAGCTCGCAGGGTTGTCGATGAGCAGTTCTTC
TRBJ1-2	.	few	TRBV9	CASSVSGQFYGYTF	TGTGCCAGCAGCGTATCAGGACAGTTCTATGGCTACACCTTC
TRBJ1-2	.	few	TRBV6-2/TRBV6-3	CASSYSSTAPHYGYTF	TGTGCCAGCAGTTACTCATCGACAGCCCCCCACTATGGCTACACCTTC
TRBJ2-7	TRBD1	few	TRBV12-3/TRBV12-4	CASSSGTDSYEQYF	TGTGCCAGCAGTTCCGGGACAGACTCCTACGAGCAGTACTTC
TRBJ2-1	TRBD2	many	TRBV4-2	CASSHLAGANNEQFF	TGTGCCAGCAGCCACCTAGCGGGGGCAAACAATGAGCAGTTCTTC
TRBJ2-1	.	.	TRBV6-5	CASAGVDYNEQFF	TGTGCCAGCGCAGGGGTGGACTACAATGAGCAGTTCTTC
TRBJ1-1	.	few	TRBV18	CASSPKGPHTEAFF	TGTGCCAGCTCACCGAAGGGGCCCCACACTGAAGCTTTCTTT
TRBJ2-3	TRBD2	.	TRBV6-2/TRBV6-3	CASSLAGPPTDTQYF	TGTGCCAGCAGTTTAGCGGGTCCCCCCACAGATACGCAGTATTTT
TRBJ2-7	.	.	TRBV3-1	CASSLSTGYNSVPYEQYF	TGTGCCAGCAGCCTCAGCACAGGATACAACTCAGTTCCCTACGAGCAGTACTTC
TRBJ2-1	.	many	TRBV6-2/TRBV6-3	CASSYSVTSSYNEQFF	TGTGCCAGCAGTTACTCGGTCACGAGCTCCTACAATGAGCAGTTCTTC
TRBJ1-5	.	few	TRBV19	CASTHGAYNQPQHF	TGTGCCAGTACCCATGGGGCTTACAATCAGCCCCAGCATTTT
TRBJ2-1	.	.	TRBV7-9	CASSLVPGPSSYNEQFF	TGTGCCAGCAGCTTAGTTCCGGGCCCCAGCTCCTACAATGAGCAGTTCTTC
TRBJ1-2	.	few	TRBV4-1	CASSQGRYTNYGYTF	TGCGCCAGCAGCCAAGGCAGGTATACTAACTATGGCTACACCTTC
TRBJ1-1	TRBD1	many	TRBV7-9	CASSSTYRGRMNTEAFF	TGTGCCAGCAGCTCAACCTACAGGGGACGTATGAACACTGAAGCTTTCTTT
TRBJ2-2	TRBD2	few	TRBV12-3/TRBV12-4	CASSRRAGVNTGELFF	TGTGCCAGCAGCAGAAGAGCGGGGGTGAACACCGGGGAGCTGTTTTTT
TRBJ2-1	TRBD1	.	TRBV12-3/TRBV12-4	CASTKGQGIYNEQFF	TGTGCCAGCACAAAAGGACAGGGGATCTACAATGAGCAGTTCTTC
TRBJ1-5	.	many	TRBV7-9	CASSPGQFNQPQHF	TGTGCCAGCAGTCCCGGACAATTCAATCAGCCCCAGCATTTT
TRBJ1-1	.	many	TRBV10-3	CAISEEGQPNTEAFF	TGTGCCATCAGTGAAGAAGGACAGCCGAACACTGAAGCTTTCTTT
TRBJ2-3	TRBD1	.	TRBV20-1	CSGHRGLEDTQYF	TGCAGTGGTCACAGGGGGTTGGAAGATACGCAGTATTTT
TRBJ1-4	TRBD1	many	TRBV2	CASRGLYRGEGEKLFF	TGTGCCAGCAGGGGACTCTACAGGGGAGAAGGGGAAAAACTGTTTTTT
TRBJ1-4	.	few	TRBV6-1	CASSDGRENEKLFF	TGTGCCAGCAGTGATGGGCGAGAAAATGAAAAACTGTTTTTT
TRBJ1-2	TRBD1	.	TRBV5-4	CASSLGQAVTF	TGTGCCAGCAGCCTTGGACAGGCGGTCACCTTC
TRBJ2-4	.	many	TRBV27	CASSLSWAAKNIQYF	TGTGCCAGCAGTTTATCCTGGGCGGCCAAAAACATTCAGTACTTC
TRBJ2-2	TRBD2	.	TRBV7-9	CASLAGVSRGTGELFF	TGTGCCAGCCTAGCGGGAGTTTCGCGAGGCACCGGGGAGCTGTTTTTT
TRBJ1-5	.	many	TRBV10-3	CAISEILTDNQPQHF	TGTGCCATCAGTGAAATCCTGACAGACAATCAGCCCCAGCATTTT
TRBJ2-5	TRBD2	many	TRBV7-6	CASSSPGLAGSQETQYF	TGTGCCAGCAGCTCCCCCGGACTAGCGGGGTCCCAAGAGACCCAGTACTTC
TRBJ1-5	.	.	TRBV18	CASSPMRLQDSHNQPQHF	TGTGCCAGCTCACCAATGCGACTCCAGGACAGCCACAATCAGCCCCAGCATTTT
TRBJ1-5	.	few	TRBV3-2	CASSQGPGGGFGNQPQHF	TGTGCCAGCAGCCAAGGCCCAGGGGGCGGCTTCGGCAATCAGCCCCAGCATTTT
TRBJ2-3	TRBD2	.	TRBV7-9	CASSSRTSGDADTQYF	TGTGCCAGCAGCTCCCGGACTAGCGGGGACGCAGATACGCAGTATTTT
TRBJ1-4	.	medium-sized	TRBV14	CASSHKGFEKLFF	TGTGCCAGCAGCCATAAGGGTTTTGAAAAACTGTTTTTT
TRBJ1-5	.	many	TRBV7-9	CASSSGSQPQHF	TGTGCCAGCAGCTCGGGGAGTCAGCCCCAGCATTTT
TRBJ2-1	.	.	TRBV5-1	CASSLGRGDNNEQFF	TGCGCCAGCAGCTTGGGCAGGGGGGACAACAATGAGCAGTTCTTC
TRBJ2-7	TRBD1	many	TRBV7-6	CASSPGTGTSSYEQYF	TGTGCCAGCAGCCCCGGGACAGGAACGAGCTCCTACGAGCAGTACTTC
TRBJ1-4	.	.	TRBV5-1	CASSSPLDEKLFF	TGCGCCAGCAGCTCCCCCCTCGATGAAAAACTGTTTTTT
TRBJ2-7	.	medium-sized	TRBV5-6	CASSWARDPREQYF	TGTGCCAGCAGCTGGGCCCGGGACCCCCGCGAGCAGTACTTC
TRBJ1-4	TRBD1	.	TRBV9	CASSVGQSTNEKLFF	TGTGCCAGCAGCGTGGGACAGTCAACTAATGAAAAACTGTTTTTT
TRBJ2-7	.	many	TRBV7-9	CASSLGGLEQYF	TGTGCCAGCAGCTTAGGGGGACTCGAGCAGTACTTC
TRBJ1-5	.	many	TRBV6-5	CASSYGQGQPQHF	TGTGCCAGCAGTTACGGCCAGGGGCAGCCCCAGCATTTT
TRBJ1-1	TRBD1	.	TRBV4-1	CASSQETGANTEAFF	TGCGCCAGCAGCCAAGAAACAGGGGCGAACACTGAAGCTTTCTTT
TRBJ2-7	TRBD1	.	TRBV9	CASEGDSSYEQYF	TGTGCCAGCGAGGGGGACAGCTCCTACGAGCAGTACTTC
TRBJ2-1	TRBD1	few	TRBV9	CASSPKVPGQGKEQFF	TGTGCCAGCAGCCCAAAAGTACCGGGACAGGGAAAAGAGCAGTTCTTC
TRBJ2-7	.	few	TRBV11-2	CASSLVPSPPKVREQYF	TGTGCCAGCAGCTTAGTGCCATCCCCCCCCAAGGTGCGGGAGCAGTACTTC
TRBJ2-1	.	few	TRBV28	CASSFVITTYNEQFF	TGTGCCAGCAGTTTTGTCATAACAACCTACAATGAGCAGTTCTTC
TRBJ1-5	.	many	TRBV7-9	CASSSETERNNQPQHF	TGTGCCAGCAGCTCTGAGACGGAGAGGAACAATCAGCCCCAGCATTTT
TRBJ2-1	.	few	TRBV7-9	CASSWDVNEQFF	TGTGCCAGCAGCTGGGACGTCAATGAGCAGTTCTTC
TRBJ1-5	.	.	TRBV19	CASSLAGRSNQPQHF	TGTGCCAGTAGTTTAGCAGGGCGCAGCAATCAGCCCCAGCATTTT
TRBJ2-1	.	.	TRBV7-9	CASSFPSFNEQFF	TGTGCCAGCAGCTTCCCTAGTTTCAATGAGCAGTTCTTC
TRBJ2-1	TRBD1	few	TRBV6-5	CASSRGDRVYNEQFF	TGTGCCAGCAGTAGAGGGGACAGGGTCTACAATGAGCAGTTCTTC
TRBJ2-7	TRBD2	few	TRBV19	CASRGLAGDASLAYEQYF	TGTGCCAGCCGGGGACTAGCGGGAGATGCATCCCTAGCCTACGAGCAGTACTTC
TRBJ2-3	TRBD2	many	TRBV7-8	CASSNGLVRDTQYF	TGTGCCAGCAGCAACGGACTAGTTAGAGATACGCAGTATTTT
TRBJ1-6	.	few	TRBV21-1	CASSHHGSSSYNSPLHF	TGTGCCAGCAGCCATCACGGGAGTAGCTCCTATAATTCACCCCTCCACTTT